Listed below are T cell receptor beta chains from one sample, sequenced in a study of beta chain features in type 1 diabetes. Libraries were prepared by immunoSEQ multiplex PCR; TCRdb keeps only in-frame clonotypes and omits some of them. The table includes 150,000 to 200,000 clones, about 63% detected once. The sequencing sample was made of naive CD4+ T cells from blood. These receptors were obtained from a man aged 25 to 45 with type 1 diabetes. Each CDR3 is given with its conserved first and last residue. D genes are given only for firm matches. Part of the rows lack a size; the others show once, few, many or a class for expanded clones.

>TRBJ1-6|TRBD1|NA|TRBV9
TGTGCCAGCAGCCCGACAGGGGAGGATTCACCCCTCCACTTT
CASSPTGEDSPLHF
>TRBJ1-2|NA|NA|TRBV7-2
TGTGCCAGCAGCCCGAGACGGGGTGGTGGCTACACCTTC
CASSPRRGGGYTF
>TRBJ2-1|NA|few|TRBV7-2
TGTGCCAGCAGCTTAGGGCTGCCCCCGGCCAATGAGCAGTTCTTC
CASSLGLPPANEQFF
>TRBJ2-1|TRBD2|few|TRBV27
TGTGCCAGCAGTCCGGGACTAGCGGGGGGGCCGGCTGAGCAGTTCTTC
CASSPGLAGGPAEQFF
>TRBJ1-1|TRBD1|NA|TRBV29-1
TGCAGCGGCACAGGGGGAGGAACTGAAGCTTTCTTT
CSGTGGGTEAFF
>TRBJ2-3|TRBD1|few|TRBV29-1
TGCAGCGTTCTACGACAGGGGGCTGTTACAGATACGCAGTATTTT
CSVLRQGAVTDTQYF
>TRBJ1-3|NA|NA|TRBV29-1
TGCAGCGCTCAGGGCTCTGGAAACACCATATATTTT
CSAQGSGNTIYF
>TRBJ1-4|NA|NA|TRBV7-8
TGTGCCAGCAGCTTATACGGGGGGAGCTCTGAAAAACTGTTTTTT
CASSLYGGSSEKLFF
>TRBJ2-2|TRBD2|NA|TRBV9
TGTGCCAGCAGCGCTGGACTAGTCACCGGGGAGCTGTTTTTT
CASSAGLVTGELFF
>TRBJ2-3|NA|few|TRBV4-3
TGCGCCAGCAGCCGATCGACAGGTTCAGATACGCAGTATTTT
CASSRSTGSDTQYF
>TRBJ2-3|TRBD2|NA|TRBV7-2
TGTGCCAGCAGCCTGAATCCTAGCGGGGGGGCCCCTGGCACAGATACGCAGTATTTT
CASSLNPSGGAPGTDTQYF
>TRBJ1-2|NA|NA|TRBV20-1
TGCAGTGCTAGTGATGGGTATGGCTACACCTTC
CSASDGYGYTF
>TRBJ1-4|NA|once|TRBV30
TGTGCCTGGAGTGTTGCGGGGGCATCTAATGAAAAACTGTTTTTT
CAWSVAGASNEKLFF
>TRBJ2-5|NA|few|TRBV7-2
TGTGCCAGCAGCTTGGACGAGCGGTACCAAGGGGAGACCCAGTACTTC
CASSLDERYQGETQYF
>TRBJ2-7|NA|NA|TRBV7-9
TGTGCCAGCAGCTACAGGGATTACGAGCAGTACTTC
CASSYRDYEQYF
>TRBJ2-3|TRBD2|NA|TRBV7-2
TGTGCCAGCAGCCCGCCGGGACTAGCTGGGGATACGCAGTATTTT
CASSPPGLAGDTQYF
>TRBJ2-2|NA|NA|TRBV9
TGTGCCAGCAGCGTAGTGTCTGGAAACACCGGGGAGCTGTTTTTT
CASSVVSGNTGELFF
>TRBJ2-5|TRBD2|few|TRBV11-2
TGTGCCAGCAGCTTACATGGCGGGGGGAACCAAGAGACCCAGTACTTC
CASSLHGGGNQETQYF
>TRBJ1-2|NA|NA|TRBV9
TGTGCCAGCAGCGTAGATCCGGGTAGCTATGGCTACACCTTC
CASSVDPGSYGYTF
>TRBJ2-1|NA|NA|TRBV29-1
TGCAGCGTTGAAAACGCCGCCCCGCAGTTCTTC
CSVENAAPQFF
>TRBJ1-5|NA|NA|TRBV29-1
TGCAGCGTTGAAGTGGGGAGCAATCAGCCCCAGCATTTT
CSVEVGSNQPQHF
>TRBJ1-5|NA|NA|TRBV30
TGTGCCTGGAAACGACAGGGCAATCAGCCCCAGCATTTT
CAWKRQGNQPQHF
>TRBJ1-1|NA|NA|TRBV5-1
TGCGCCAGCAGCGGAACAGGTGAAGCTTTCTTT
CASSGTGEAFF
>TRBJ2-4|TRBD2|few|TRBV28
TGTGCCAGCAGTCCAGCTTGGGGTAGCGGGGGGTCCCTAGCCAAAAACATTCAGTACTTC
CASSPAWGSGGSLAKNIQYF
>TRBJ2-3|TRBD1|few|TRBV4-1
TGCGCCAGCAGCCAAACCGGGACAGGGGGCACAGATACGCAGTATTTT
CASSQTGTGGTDTQYF
>TRBJ2-7|NA|few|TRBV28
TGTGCCAGCAGTTCCCCGGCACCTTTTCCTTACTCCTACGAGCAGTACTTC
CASSSPAPFPYSYEQYF
>TRBJ1-3|NA|NA|TRBV29-1
TGCAGCGTAGAGACATCTCCTGGAAACACCATATATTTT
CSVETSPGNTIYF
>TRBJ1-1|TRBD1|few|TRBV9
TGTGCCAGCAGCCCCAGTCTCAGACAGGGAACGGCTTTCTTT
CASSPSLRQGTAFF
>TRBJ1-3|NA|NA|TRBV30
TGTGCCTCCCGTACGCCCGGCTCTGGAAACACCATATATTTT
CASRTPGSGNTIYF
>TRBJ2-5|NA|NA|TRBV7-9
TGTGCCAGCAACAGCCAAGAGACCCAGTACTTC
CASNSQETQYF
>TRBJ2-6|NA|NA|TRBV2
TGTGCCAGCCACCTATCCCAGGGCTCTGGGGCCAACGTCCTGACTTTC
CASHLSQGSGANVLTF
>TRBJ2-5|TRBD2|NA|TRBV30
TGTGCCTGGAGTCCGAATAGCGGGGGTGAGACCCAGTACTTC
CAWSPNSGGETQYF
>TRBJ1-4|NA|NA|TRBV4-1
TGCGCCAGCAGCCAAGGTTTACGTGGATCTAATGAAAAACTGTTTTTT
CASSQGLRGSNEKLFF
>TRBJ1-2|NA|few|TRBV30
TGTGCCTGGAGTGTAGGCAGAGCTAACTATGGCTACACCTTC
CAWSVGRANYGYTF
>TRBJ2-5|NA|NA|TRBV9
TGTGCCAGCAGCGCCTCGGGCGGAGCCCAGTACTTC
CASSASGGAQYF
>TRBJ1-2|TRBD1|few|TRBV29-1
TGCAGCGGCACCGGGACAGGCCCCTTC
CSGTGTGPF
>TRBJ2-3|TRBD1|NA|TRBV11-2
TGTGCCAGCAGCGCCGGGACAGGGACAGATACGCAGTATTTT
CASSAGTGTDTQYF
>TRBJ2-1|TRBD1|few|TRBV29-1
TGCAGCGCTCAAAGACCAGGGGGTGAGCAGTTCTTC
CSAQRPGGEQFF
>TRBJ1-2|NA|NA|TRBV7-9
TGTGCCAGCAGCTTAGGGACAGCTGTTAACTATGGCTACACCTTC
CASSLGTAVNYGYTF
>TRBJ2-5|NA|few|TRBV30
TGTGCCTGGAGTGTACTTGAGGAGACCCAGTACTTC
CAWSVLEETQYF
>TRBJ2-7|NA|NA|TRBV27
TGTGCCAGCAGTTCACCAAGTCGGGAGCAGTACTTC
CASSSPSREQYF
>TRBJ2-7|NA|NA|TRBV15
TGTGCCACCAGCACAGGGAAACAGGGTCCCACCTACGAGCAGTACTTC
CATSTGKQGPTYEQYF
>TRBJ2-2|TRBD1|NA|TRBV29-1
TGCAGCGTTCGACAGGGTAGCACCGGGGAGCTGTTTTTT
CSVRQGSTGELFF
>TRBJ2-3|NA|NA|TRBV30
TGTGCCTGGAGTCCTCTGGCGGGCCGCCTCACAGATACGCAGTATTTT
CAWSPLAGRLTDTQYF
>TRBJ2-3|TRBD1|NA|TRBV7-9
TGTGCCAGCAGCTTGGACAGGGGAACAGATACGCAGTATTTT
CASSLDRGTDTQYF
>TRBJ2-7|NA|NA|TRBV5-1
TGCGCCAGCAGCTCCGTCTCGGGGGACCTGGAGCAGTACTTC
CASSSVSGDLEQYF
>TRBJ2-7|NA|few|TRBV7-2
TGTGCCAGCAGCTTGATAAGGGCGGACGAGCAGTACTTC
CASSLIRADEQYF
>TRBJ2-3|NA|NA|TRBV9
TGTGCCAGCAGCGTAGTGGGCGGAAGCACAGATACGCAGTATTTT
CASSVVGGSTDTQYF
>TRBJ2-3|NA|few|TRBV29-1
TGCAGCGCCGCGCAGGATACGCAGTATTTT
CSAAQDTQYF